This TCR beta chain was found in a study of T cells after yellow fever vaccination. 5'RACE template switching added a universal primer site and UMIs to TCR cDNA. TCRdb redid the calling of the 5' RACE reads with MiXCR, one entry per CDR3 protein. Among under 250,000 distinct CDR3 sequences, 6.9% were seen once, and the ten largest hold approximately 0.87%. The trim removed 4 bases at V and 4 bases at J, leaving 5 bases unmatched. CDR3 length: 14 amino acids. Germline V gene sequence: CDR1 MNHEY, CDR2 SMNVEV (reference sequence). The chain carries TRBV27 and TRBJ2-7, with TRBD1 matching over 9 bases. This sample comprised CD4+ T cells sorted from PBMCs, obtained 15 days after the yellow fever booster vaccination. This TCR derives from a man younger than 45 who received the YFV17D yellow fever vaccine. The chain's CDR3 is CASSSPGTGYEQYF. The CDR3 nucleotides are TGTGCCAGCAGTTCCCCCGGGACAGGGTACGAGCAGTACTTC.